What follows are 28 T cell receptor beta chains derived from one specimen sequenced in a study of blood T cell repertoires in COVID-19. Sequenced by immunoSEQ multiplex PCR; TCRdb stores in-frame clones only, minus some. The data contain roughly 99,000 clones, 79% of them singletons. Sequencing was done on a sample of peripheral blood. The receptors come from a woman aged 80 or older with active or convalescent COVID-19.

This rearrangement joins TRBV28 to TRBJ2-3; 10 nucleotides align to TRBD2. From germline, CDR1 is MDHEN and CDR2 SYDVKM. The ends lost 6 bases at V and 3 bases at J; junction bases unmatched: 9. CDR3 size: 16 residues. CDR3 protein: CASRGSGLASTDTQYF. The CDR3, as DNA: TGTGCCAGCAGGGGATCGGGACTAGCGAGTACAGATACGCAGTATTTT.

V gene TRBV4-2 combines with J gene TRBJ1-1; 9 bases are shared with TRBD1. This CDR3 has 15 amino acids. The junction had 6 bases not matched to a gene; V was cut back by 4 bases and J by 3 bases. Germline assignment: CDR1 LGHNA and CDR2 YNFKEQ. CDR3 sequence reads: CASSLDRGVDTEAFF. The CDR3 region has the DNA TGTGCCAGCAGCCTCGACAGGGGGGTTGACACTGAAGCTTTCTTT.

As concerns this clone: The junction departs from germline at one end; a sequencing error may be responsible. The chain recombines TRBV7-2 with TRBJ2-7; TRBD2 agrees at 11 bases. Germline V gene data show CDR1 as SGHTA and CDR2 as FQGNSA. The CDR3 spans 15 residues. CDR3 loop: CASSLAGGVMYEQYF. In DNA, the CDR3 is TGTGCCAGCAGCCTAGCGGGGGGAGTTATGTACGAGCAGTACTTC.

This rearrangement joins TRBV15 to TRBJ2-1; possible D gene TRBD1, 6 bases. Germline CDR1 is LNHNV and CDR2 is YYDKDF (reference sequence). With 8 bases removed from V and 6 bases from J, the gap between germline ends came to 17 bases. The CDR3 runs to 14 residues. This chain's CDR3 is CATGALGQSNEQFF. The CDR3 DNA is TGTGCCACCGGGGCCCTTGGACAGAGCAATGAGCAGTTCTTC.

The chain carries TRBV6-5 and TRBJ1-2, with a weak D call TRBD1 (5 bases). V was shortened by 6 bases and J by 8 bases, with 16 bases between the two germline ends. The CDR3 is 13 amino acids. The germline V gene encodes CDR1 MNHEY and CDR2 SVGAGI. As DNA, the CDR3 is TGTGCCAGCAGCCACGGGACTCTATACGGCTACACCTTC. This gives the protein CASSHGTLYGYTF.

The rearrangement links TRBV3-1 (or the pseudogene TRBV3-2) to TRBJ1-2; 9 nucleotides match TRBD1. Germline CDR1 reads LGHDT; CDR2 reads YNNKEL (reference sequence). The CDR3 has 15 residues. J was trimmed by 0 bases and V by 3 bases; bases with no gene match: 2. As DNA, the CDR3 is TGTGCCAGCAGCCAGGGACAGGGAACTAACTATGGCTACACCTTC. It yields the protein CASSQGQGTNYGYTF.

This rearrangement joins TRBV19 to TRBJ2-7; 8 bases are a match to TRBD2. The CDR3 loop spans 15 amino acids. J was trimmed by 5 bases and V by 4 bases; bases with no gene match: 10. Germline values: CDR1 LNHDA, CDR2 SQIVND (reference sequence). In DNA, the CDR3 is TGTGCCAGTAGTACGGGGGGGGGCCCTCTCCACGAGCAGTACTTC. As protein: CASSTGGGPLHEQYF.

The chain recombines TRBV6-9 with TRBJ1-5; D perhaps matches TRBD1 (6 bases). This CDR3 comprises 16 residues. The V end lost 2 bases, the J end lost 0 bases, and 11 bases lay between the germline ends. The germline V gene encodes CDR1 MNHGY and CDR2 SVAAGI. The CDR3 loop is CASSYRQVYSNQPQHF. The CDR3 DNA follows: TGTGCCAGCAGTTATAGACAGGTCTATAGCAATCAGCCCCAGCATTTT.

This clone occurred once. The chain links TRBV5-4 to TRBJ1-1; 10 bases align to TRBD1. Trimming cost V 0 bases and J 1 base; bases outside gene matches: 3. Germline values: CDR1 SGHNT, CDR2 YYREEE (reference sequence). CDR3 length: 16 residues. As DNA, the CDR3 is TGTGCCAGCAGCTTGGGGACAGGGGGATCGAACACTGAAGCTTTCTTT. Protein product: CASSLGTGGSNTEAFF.

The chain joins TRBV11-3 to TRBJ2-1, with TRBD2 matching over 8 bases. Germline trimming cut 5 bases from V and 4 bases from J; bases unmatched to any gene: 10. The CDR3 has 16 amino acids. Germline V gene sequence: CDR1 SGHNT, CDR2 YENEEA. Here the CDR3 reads CASSRTGGGSYNEQFF. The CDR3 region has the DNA TGTGCCAGCAGCCGTACCGGGGGGGGATCGTACAATGAGCAGTTCTTC. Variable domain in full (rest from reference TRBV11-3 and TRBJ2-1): EAGVVQSPRYKIIEKKQPVAFWCNPISGHNTLYWYLQNLGQGPELLIRYENEEAVDDSQLPKDRFSAERLKGVDSTLKIQPAELGDSAVYLCASSRTGGGSYNEQFFGPGTRLTVL.

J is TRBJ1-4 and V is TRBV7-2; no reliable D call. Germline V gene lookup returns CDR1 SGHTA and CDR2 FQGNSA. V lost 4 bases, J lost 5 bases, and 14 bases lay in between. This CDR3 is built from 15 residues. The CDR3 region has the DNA TGTGCCAGCAGCTCAGGAGGAGGGCCGAATGAAAAACTGTTTTTT. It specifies CASSSGGGPNEKLFF. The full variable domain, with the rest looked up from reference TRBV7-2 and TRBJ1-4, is GAGVSQSPSNKVTEKGKDVELRCDPISGHTALYWYRQSLGQGLEFLIYFQGNSAPDKSGLPSDRFSAERTGGSVSTLTIQRTQQEDSAVYLCASSSGGGPNEKLFFGSGTQLSVL.

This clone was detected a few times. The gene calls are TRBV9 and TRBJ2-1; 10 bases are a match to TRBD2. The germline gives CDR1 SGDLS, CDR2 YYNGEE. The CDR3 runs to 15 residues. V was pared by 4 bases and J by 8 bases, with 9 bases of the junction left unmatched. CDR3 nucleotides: TGTGCCAGCAGCTCAGAAGCGGGAGGGCCTGATGAGCAGTTCTTC. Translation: CASSSEAGGPDEQFF.

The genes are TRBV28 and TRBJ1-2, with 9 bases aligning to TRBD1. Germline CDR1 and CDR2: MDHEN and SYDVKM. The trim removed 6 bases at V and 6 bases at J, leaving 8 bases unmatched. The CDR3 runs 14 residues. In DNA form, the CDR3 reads TGTGCCAGCAGCCCCGGGACAGGGAAAAATGGCTACACCTTC. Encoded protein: CASSPGTGKNGYTF.

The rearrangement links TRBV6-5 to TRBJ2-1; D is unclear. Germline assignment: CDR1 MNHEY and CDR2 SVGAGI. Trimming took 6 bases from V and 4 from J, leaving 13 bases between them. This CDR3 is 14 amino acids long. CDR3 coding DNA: TGTGCCAGCAGGCGTTCCGATCCGTACAATGAGCAGTTCTTC. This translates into CASRRSDPYNEQFF.

CDR3 loop: CASTGGRALESGLFEAFF. In nucleotides, the CDR3 is TGTGCCAGTACGGGAGGTCGGGCCCTCGAGTCCGGTCTGTTCGAAGCTTTCTTT. The rearrangement uses TRBV19 and TRBJ1-1; D unclear. The CDR3 contains 18 residues. From germline, CDR1 is LNHDA and CDR2 SQIVND (reference sequence). V was shortened by 7 bases and J by 8 bases, with 32 bases between the two germline ends.

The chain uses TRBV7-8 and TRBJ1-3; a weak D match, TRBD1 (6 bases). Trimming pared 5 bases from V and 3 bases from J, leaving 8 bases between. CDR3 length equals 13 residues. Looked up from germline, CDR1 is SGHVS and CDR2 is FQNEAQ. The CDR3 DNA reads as TGTGCCAGCAGCCACAGGGTTGGAAACACCATATATTTT. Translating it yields CASSHRVGNTIYF.

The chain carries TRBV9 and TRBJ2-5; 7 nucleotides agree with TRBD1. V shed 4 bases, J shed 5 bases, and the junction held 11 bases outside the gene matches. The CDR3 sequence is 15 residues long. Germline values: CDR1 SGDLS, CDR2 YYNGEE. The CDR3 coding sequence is TGTGCCAGCAGCCCGAAGACAGGGCCCTCGGAGACCCAGTACTTC. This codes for CASSPKTGPSETQYF.

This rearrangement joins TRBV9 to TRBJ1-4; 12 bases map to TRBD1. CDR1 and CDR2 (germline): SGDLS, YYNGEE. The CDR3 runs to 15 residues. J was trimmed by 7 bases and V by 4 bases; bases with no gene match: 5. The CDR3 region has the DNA TGTGCCAGCAGCACCGGGACAGGGGGCGTTGAAAAACTGTTTTTT. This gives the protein CASSTGTGGVEKLFF.

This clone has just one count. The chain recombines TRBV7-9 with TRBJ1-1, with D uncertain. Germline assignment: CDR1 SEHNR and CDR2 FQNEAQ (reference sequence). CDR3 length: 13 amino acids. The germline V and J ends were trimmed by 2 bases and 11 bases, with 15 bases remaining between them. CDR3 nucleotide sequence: TGTGCCAGCAGCTTAAGTTCCCGGTCAATGGCTTTCTTT. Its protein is CASSLSSRSMAFF.

The CDR3, as DNA: TGTGCCAGCAGCTTAACCAAAGGGGGCAATCAGCCCCAGCATTTT. It translates to CASSLTKGGNQPQHF. This chain joins TRBV7-2 and TRBJ1-5; D perhaps matches TRBD1 (5 bases). Trimming took off 2 bases at V and 2 bases at J, with 10 bases between the two ends. This CDR3 spans 15 amino acids. Germline values: CDR1 SGHTA, CDR2 FQGNSA.

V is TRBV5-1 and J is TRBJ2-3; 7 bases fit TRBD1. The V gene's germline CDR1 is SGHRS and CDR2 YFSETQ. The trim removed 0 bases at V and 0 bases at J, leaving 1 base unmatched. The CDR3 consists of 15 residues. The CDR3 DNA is TGCGCCAGCAGCTTGGCGGGACAGAGCACAGATACGCAGTATTTT. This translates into CASSLAGQSTDTQYF. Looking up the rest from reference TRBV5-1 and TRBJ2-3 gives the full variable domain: KAGVTQTPRYLIKTRGQQVTLSCSPISGHRSVSWYQQTPGQGLQFLFEYFSETQRNKGNFPGRFSGRQFSNSRSEMNVSTLELGDSALYLCASSLAGQSTDTQYFGPGTRLTVL.

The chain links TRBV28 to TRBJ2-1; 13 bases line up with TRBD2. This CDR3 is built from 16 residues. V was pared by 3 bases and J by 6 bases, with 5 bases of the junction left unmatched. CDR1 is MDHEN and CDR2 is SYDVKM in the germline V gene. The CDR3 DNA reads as TGTGCCAGCAGTTTTCCCGGGACTAGCGGGATCAATGAGCAGTTCTTC. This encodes CASSFPGTSGINEQFF.

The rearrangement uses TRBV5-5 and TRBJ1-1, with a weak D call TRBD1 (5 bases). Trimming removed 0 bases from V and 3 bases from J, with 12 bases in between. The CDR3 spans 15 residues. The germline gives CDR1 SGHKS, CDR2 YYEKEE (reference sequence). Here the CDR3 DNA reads TGTGCCAGCAGCTTGGCCTTCAGGGTGGACACTGAAGCTTTCTTT. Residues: CASSLAFRVDTEAFF.

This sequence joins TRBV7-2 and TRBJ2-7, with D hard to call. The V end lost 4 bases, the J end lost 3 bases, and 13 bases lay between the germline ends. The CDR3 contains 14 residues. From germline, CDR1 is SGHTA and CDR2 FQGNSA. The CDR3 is CASSSNGGYYEQYF. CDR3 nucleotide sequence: TGTGCCAGCAGCTCTAATGGCGGTTACTACGAGCAGTACTTC. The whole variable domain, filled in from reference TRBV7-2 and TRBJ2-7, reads GAGVSQSPSNKVTEKGKDVELRCDPISGHTALYWYRQSLGQGLEFLIYFQGNSAPDKSGLPSDRFSAERTGGSVSTLTIQRTQQEDSAVYLCASSSNGGYYEQYFGPGTRLTVT.

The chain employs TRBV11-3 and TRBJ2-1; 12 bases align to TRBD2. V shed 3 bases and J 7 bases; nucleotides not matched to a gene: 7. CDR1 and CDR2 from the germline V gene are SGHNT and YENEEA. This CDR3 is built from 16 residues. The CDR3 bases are TGTGCCAGCAGCTTGTCGCTAGCGGGAGGGGGAAATGAGCAGTTCTTC. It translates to CASSLSLAGGGNEQFF.

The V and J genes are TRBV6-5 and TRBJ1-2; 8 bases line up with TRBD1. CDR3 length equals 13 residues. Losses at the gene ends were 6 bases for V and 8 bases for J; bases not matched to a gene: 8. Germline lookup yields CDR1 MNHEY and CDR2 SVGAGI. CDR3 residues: CASRPTGGKGYTF. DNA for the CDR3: TGTGCCAGCAGACCAACAGGGGGGAAAGGCTACACCTTC.

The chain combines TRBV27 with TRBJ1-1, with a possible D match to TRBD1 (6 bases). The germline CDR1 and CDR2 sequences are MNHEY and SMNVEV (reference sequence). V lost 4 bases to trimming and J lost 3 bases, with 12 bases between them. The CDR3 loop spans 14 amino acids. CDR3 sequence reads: CASSSDRDYTEAFF. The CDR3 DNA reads TGTGCCAGCAGTTCGGACAGAGATTACACTGAAGCTTTCTTT.

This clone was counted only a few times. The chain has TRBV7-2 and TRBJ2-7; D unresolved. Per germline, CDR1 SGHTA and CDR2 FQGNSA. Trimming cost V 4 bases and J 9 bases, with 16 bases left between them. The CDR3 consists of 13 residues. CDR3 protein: CASSSLGLYRQYF. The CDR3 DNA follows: TGTGCCAGCAGCTCCCTTGGGCTTTATCGGCAGTACTTC.